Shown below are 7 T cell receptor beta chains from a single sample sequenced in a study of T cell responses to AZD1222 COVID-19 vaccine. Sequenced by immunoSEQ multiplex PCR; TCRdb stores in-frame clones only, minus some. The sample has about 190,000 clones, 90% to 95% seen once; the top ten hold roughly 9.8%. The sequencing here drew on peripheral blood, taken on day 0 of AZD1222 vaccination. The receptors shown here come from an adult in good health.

The CDR3 spells CASSVNMNTEAFF. The CDR3 DNA reads TGTGCCAGCAGCGTAAATATGAACACTGAAGCTTTCTTT. The V gene is TRBV9, the J gene TRBJ1-1; no reliable D call. V was clipped by 1 base and J by 0 bases, with 4 bases between them. This CDR3 has 13 residues. Germline assignment: CDR1 SGDLS and CDR2 YYNGEE.

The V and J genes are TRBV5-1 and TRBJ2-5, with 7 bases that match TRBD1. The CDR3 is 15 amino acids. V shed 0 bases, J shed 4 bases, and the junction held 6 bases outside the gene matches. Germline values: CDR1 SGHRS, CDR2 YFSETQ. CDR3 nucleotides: TGCGCCAGCAGCTTGGCTCCGACAGGGCTAGAGACCCAGTACTTC. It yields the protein CASSLAPTGLETQYF.

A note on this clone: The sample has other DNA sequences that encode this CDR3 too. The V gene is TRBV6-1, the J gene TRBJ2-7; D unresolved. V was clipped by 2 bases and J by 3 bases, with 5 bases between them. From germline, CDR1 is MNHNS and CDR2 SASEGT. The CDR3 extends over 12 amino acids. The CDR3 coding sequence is TGTGCCAGCAGTGAATTGGGCTACGAGCAGTACTTC. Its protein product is CASSELGYEQYF.

The DNA of the CDR3 is TGTGCCAGCGCGAGGGAAACTGAAGCTTTCTTT. Translated: CASARETEAFF. The gene calls are TRBV6-5 and TRBJ1-1; the D is unclear. The CDR3 totals 11 residues. V lost 8 bases and J 5 bases, leaving 9 bases between the germline ends. Germline V gene sequence: CDR1 MNHEY, CDR2 SVGAGI.

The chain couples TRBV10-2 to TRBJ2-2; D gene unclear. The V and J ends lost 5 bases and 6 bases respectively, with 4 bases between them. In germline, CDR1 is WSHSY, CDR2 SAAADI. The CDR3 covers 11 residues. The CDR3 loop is CASSWPGELFF. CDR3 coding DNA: TGCGCCAGCAGTTGGCCCGGGGAGCTGTTTTTT.

The CDR3 DNA follows: TGTGCCAGCAGATTGGACAGGGGTAATGAAAAACTGTTTTTT. This gives the protein CASRLDRGNEKLFF. The rearrangement uses TRBV2 and TRBJ1-4, with 9 bases lining up with TRBD1. Germline CDR1 and CDR2: SNHLY and FYNNEI. CDR3 length: 14 residues. J was trimmed by 4 bases and V by 6 bases; bases with no gene match: 3.

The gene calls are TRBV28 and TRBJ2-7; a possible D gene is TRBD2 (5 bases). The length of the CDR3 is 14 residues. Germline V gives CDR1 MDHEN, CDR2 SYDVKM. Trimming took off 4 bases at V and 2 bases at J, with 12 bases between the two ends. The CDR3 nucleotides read TGTGCCAGCAGTTCTGTGGACTTGGCCTACGAGCAGTACTTC. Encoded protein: CASSSVDLAYEQYF.